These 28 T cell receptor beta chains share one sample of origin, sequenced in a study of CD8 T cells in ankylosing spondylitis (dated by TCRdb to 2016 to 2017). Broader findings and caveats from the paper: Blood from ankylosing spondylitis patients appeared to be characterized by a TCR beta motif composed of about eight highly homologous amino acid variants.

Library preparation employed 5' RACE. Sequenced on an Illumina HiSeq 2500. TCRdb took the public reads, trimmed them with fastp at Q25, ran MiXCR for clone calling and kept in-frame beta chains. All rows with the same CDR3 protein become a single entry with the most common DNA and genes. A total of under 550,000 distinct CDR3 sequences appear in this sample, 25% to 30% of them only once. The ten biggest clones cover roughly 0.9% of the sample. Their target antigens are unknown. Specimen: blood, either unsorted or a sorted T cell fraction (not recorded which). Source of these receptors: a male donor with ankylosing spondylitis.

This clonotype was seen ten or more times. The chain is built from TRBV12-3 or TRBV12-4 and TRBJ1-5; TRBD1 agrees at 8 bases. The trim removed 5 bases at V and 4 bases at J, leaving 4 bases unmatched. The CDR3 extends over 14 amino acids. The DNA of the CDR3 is TGTGCCAGCAGTCAACAGGGGGGAAATCAGCCCCAGCATTTT. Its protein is CASSQQGGNQPQHF.

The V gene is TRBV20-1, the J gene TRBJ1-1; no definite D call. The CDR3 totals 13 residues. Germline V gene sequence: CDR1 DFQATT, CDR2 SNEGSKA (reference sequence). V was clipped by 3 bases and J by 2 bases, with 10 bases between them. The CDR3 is CSAREGGNTEAFF. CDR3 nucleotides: TGCAGTGCTAGGGAAGGTGGAAACACTGAAGCTTTCTTT.

The CDR3 nucleotides read TGTGCCAGCAGCTCACCTCCGCTCTTGCGGGAGATCCACAATGAGCAGTTCTTC. It translates to CASSSPPLLREIHNEQFF. The rearrangement links TRBV5-4 to TRBJ2-1; 7 nucleotides align to TRBD2. Germline values: CDR1 SGHNT, CDR2 YYREEE (reference sequence). With V trimmed by 3 bases and J by 5 bases, 17 bases remained unmatched. The CDR3 runs 18 residues.

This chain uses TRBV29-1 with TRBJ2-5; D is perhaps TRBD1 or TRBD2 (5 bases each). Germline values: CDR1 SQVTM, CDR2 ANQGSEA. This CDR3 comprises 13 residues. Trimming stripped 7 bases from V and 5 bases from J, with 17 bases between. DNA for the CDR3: TGCAGCGCCTCAGGGACCGGCGGGGAGACCCAGTACTTC. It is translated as CSASGTGGETQYF.

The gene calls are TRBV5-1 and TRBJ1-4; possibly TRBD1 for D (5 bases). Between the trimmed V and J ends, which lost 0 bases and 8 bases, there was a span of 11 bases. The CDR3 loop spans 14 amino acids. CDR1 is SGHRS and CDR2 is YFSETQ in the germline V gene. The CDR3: CASSLAGTPEKLFF. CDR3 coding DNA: TGCGCCAGCAGCTTGGCCGGGACGCCGGAAAAACTGTTTTTT.

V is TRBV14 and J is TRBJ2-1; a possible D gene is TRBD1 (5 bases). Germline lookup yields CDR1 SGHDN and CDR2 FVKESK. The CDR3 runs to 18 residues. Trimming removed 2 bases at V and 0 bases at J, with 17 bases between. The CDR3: CASSQLTSRGSSYNEQFF. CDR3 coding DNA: TGTGCCAGCAGCCAACTTACCTCAAGGGGAAGCTCCTACAATGAGCAGTTCTTC.

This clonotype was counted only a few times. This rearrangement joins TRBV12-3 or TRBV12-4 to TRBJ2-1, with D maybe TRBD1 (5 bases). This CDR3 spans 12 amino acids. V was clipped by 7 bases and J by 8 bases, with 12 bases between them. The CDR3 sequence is CASTQGFDEQFF. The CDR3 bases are TGTGCCAGCACCCAGGGATTTGATGAGCAGTTCTTC.

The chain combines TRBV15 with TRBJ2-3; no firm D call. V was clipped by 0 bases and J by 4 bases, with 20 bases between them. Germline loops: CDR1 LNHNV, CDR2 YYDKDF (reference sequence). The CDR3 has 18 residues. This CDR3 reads CATSRDKTILAIPDTQYF. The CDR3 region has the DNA TGTGCCACCAGCAGAGATAAAACCATTTTAGCTATCCCAGATACGCAGTATTTT.

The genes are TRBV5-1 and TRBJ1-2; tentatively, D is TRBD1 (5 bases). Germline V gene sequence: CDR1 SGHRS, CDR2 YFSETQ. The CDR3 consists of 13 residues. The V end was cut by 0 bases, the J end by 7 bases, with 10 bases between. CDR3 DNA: TGCGCCAGCAGCTTGGGAGGGGAAGTTGGCTACACCTTC. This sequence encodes CASSLGGEVGYTF. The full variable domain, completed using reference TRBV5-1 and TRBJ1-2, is KAGVTQTPRYLIKTRGQQVTLSCSPISGHRSVSWYQQTPGQGLQFLFEYFSETQRNKGNFPGRFSGRQFSNSRSEMNVSTLELGDSALYLCASSLGGEVGYTFGSGTRLTVV.

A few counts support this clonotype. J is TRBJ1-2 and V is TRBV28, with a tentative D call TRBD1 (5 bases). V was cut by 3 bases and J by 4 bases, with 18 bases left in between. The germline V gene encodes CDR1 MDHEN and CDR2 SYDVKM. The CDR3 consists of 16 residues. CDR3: CASSFEGDGALYGYTF. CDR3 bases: TGTGCCAGCAGTTTTGAGGGAGACGGGGCTCTCTATGGCTACACCTTC.

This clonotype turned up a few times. The CDR3 spells CASSLETSGYEQYF. In DNA, the CDR3 is TGCGCCAGCAGCTTGGAAACTAGCGGTTACGAGCAGTACTTC. The chain couples TRBV5-1 to TRBJ2-7; 8 nucleotides align to TRBD2. J gave up 4 bases and V 0 bases, and 3 bases lay outside the gene matches. Germline assignment: CDR1 SGHRS and CDR2 YFSETQ. This CDR3 comprises 14 residues.

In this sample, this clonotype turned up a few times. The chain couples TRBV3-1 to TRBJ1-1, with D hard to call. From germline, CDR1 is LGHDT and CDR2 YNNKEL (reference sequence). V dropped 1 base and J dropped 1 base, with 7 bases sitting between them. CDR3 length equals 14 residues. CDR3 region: CASSQGTGNTEAFF. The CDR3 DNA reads TGTGCCAGCAGCCAAGGGACCGGGAACACTGAAGCTTTCTTT.

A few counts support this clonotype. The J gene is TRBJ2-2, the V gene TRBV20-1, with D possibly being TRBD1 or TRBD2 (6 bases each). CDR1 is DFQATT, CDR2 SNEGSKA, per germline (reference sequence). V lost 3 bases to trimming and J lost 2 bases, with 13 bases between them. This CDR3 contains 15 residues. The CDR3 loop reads CSARGGHQNTGELFF. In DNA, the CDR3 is TGCAGTGCTAGGGGGGGACACCAAAACACCGGGGAGCTGTTTTTT.

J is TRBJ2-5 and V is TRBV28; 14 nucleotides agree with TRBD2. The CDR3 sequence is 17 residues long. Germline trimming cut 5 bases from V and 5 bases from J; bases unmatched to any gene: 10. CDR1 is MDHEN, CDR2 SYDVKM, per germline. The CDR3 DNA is TGTGCCAGCAGTCCCCATGGACTAGCGGGAGGCGGGGAGACCCAGTACTTC. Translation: CASSPHGLAGGGETQYF.

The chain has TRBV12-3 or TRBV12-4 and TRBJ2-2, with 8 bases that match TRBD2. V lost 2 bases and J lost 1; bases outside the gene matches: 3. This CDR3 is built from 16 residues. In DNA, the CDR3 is TGTGCCAGCAGTTTAAGACTAGCGCTGAACACCGGGGAGCTGTTTTTT. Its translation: CASSLRLALNTGELFF.

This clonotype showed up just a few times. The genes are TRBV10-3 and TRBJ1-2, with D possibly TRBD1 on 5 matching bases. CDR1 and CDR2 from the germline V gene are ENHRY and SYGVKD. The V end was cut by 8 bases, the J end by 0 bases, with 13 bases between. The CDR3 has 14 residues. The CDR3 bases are TGTGCCATCCGCGGGGACGTAGCTAACTATGGCTACACCTTC. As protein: CAIRGDVANYGYTF.

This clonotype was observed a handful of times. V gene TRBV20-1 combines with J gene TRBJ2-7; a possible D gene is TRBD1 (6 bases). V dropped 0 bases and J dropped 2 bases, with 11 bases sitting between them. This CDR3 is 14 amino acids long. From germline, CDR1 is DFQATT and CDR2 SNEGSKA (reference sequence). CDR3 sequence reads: CSARDRGSAYEQYV. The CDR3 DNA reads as TGCAGTGCTAGAGATAGGGGGTCCGCCTACGAGCAGTACGTC.

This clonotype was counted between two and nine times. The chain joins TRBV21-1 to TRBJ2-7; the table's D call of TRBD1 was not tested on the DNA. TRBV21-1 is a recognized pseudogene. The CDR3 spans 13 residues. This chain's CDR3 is CASSERPGGEQYV. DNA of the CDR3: TGTGCCAGCAGCGAAAGACCGGGGGGTGAGCAGTACGTC.

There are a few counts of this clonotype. The CDR3: CSAQRGGPADTQYF. The CDR3 region has the DNA TGCAGTGCTCAGAGGGGGGGGCCGGCAGATACGCAGTATTTT. V gene TRBV20-1 combines with J gene TRBJ2-3; possibly TRBD2 for D (7 bases). V was clipped by 5 bases and J by 4 bases, with 16 bases between them. CDR1 and CDR2 from the germline V gene are DFQATT and SNEGSKA (reference sequence). The CDR3 runs 14 residues.

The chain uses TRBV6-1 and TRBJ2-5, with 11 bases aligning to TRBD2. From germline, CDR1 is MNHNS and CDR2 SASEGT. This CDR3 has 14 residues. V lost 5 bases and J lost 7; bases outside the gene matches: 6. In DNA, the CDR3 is TGTGCCAGCAGTAGGCTAGCGGGAGGAGCGACCCAGTACTTC. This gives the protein CASSRLAGGATQYF.

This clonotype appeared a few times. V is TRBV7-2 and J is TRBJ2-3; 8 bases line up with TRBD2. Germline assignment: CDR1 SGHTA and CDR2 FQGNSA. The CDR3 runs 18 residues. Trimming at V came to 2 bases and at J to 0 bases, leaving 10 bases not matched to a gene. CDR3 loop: CASSLRLAGRPSTDTQYF. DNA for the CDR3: TGTGCCAGCAGCTTACGGCTAGCGGGTCGTCCTAGCACAGATACGCAGTATTTT.

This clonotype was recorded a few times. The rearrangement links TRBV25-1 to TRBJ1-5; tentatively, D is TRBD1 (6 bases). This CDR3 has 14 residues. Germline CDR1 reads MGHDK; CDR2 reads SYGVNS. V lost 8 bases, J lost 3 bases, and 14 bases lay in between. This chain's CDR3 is CASSAGTLNQPQHF. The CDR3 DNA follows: TGTGCCAGCTCCGCCGGGACACTCAATCAGCCCCAGCATTTT. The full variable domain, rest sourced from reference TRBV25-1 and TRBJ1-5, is EADIYQTPRYLVIGTGKKITLECSQTMGHDKMYWYQQDPGMELHLIHYSYGVNSTEKGDLSSESTVSRIRTEHFPLTLESARPSHTSQYLCASSAGTLNQPQHFGDGTRLSIL.

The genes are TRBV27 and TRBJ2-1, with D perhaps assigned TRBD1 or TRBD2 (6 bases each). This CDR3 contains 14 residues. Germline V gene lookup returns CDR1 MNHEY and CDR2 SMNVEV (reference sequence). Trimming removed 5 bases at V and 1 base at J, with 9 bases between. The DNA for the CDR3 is TGTGCCAGCAGTCAGGGGAGGTCCTACAATGAGCAGTTCTTC. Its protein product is CASSQGRSYNEQFF.

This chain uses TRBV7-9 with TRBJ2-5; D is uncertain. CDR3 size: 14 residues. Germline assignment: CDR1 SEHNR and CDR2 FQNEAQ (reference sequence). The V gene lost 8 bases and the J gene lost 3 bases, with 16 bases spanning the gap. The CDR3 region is CASFSARNEETQYF. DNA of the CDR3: TGTGCCAGCTTCTCAGCGAGAAACGAAGAGACCCAGTACTTC.

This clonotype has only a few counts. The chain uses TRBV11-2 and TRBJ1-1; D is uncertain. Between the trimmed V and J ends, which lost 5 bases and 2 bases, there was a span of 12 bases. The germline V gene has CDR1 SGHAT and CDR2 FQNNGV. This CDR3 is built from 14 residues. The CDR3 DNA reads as TGTGCCAGCAGCCTATCACAGTCAAACACTGAAGCTTTCTTT. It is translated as CASSLSQSNTEAFF.

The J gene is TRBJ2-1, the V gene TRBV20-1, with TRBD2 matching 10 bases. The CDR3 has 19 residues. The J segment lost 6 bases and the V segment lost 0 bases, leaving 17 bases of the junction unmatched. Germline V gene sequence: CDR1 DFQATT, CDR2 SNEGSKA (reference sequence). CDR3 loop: CSARDDRVVAGGGGNEQFF. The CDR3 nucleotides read TGCAGTGCTAGAGATGACCGGGTAGTAGCGGGAGGAGGAGGCAATGAGCAGTTCTTC.

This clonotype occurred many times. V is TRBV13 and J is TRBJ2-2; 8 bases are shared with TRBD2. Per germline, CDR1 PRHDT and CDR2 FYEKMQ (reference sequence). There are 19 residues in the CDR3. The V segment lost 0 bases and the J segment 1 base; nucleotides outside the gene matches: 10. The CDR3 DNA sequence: TGTGCCAGCAGCTTAGGGCAAGCGGGAGCAGGCGAGAACACCGGGGAGCTGTTTTTT. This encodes CASSLGQAGAGENTGELFF.

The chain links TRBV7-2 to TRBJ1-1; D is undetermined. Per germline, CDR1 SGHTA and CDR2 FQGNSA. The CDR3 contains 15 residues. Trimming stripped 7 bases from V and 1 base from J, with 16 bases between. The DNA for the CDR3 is TGTGCCAGCACCCTAAGACGGACGGAGAACACTGAAGCTTTCTTT. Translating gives CASTLRRTENTEAFF.